Listed below are T cell receptor beta chains from one sample, sequenced in a study of Graves' ophthalmopathy and Graves' hyperthyroidism. A single record per CDR3 protein comes from TCRdb applying MiXCR to the multiplex PCR reads. The sample includes around 520,000 distinct CDR3 sequences, roughly 40% of them seen just once. The sequencing input was peripheral blood or thyroid tissue (not recorded which). These TCRs come from an adult man with Graves' hyperthyroidism. CDR3s include the opening cysteine and the closing phenylalanine or tryptophan. The D gene is left open where the match is weak. Not all rows give a size; the values are once, few, many and, for expanded clones, a class.

. TRBJ2-2 TRBV7-3 TRBD1 TGTGCCAGCAGCCCCTTTACCAGGGGGCTTCTCGGCACCGGGGAGCTGTTTTTT CASSPFTRGLLGTGELFF
many TRBJ1-1 TRBV29-1 . TGCAGCGTAGCGACGGGGGAGGGAGCTTTCTTT CSVATGEGAFF
. TRBJ2-5 TRBV6-5 . TGTGCCAGCAGTTACAGACGGGGAAGGGAGACCCAGTACTTC CASSYRRGRETQYF
many TRBJ1-2 TRBV27 . TGTGCCAGCAGCCAAGACGGGGGGCGGGGTGGCTACACCTTC CASSQDGGRGGYTF
. TRBJ1-2 TRBV30 TRBD1 TGTGCCTGGAGCCCTAGGACAGGGGATGGCTACACCTTC CAWSPRTGDGYTF
few TRBJ1-4 TRBV6-5 . TGTGCCAGCAGTTACGCTGGCACTAATGAAAAACTGTTTTTT CASSYAGTNEKLFF
few TRBJ2-6 TRBV6-5 TRBD1 TGTGCCAGCAGTCAAAATCCGGGGACAGGGGACTCTGGGGCCAACGTCCTGACTTTC CASSQNPGTGDSGANVLTF
many TRBJ2-5 TRBV4-2 TRBD2 TGTGCCAGCACTAGGACTAGCGGGGGGTCAGAGACCCAGTACTTC CASTRTSGGSETQYF
. TRBJ1-1 TRBV3-1 . TGTGCCAGCAGCCAAAAACAGGGTTACACTGAAGCTTTCTTT CASSQKQGYTEAFF
many TRBJ2-5 TRBV7-7 TRBD2 TGTGCTAGCAGCCCGGGACTAGCGGGATCTGAGACCCAGTACTTC CASSPGLAGSETQYF
many TRBJ2-7 TRBV7-8 TRBD2 TGTGCCAGCAGCTTAGCGGGGTCTAGCGGGAGATACGAGCAGTACTTC CASSLAGSSGRYEQYF
. TRBJ1-4 TRBV7-9 . TGCGCCAGCAGCCCTCGTGGGGGCGGTAATGAAAAACTGTTTTTT CASSPRGGGNEKLFF
few TRBJ1-4 TRBV11-3 . TGTGCCAGCAGCCCTGAGGGGAGATCTAATGAAAAACTGTTTTTT CASSPEGRSNEKLFF
. TRBJ2-2 TRBV19 . TGTGCCAGTAGTTACGGGTCAGGGAGTACCACCGGGGAGCTGTTTTTT CASSYGSGSTTGELFF
many TRBJ2-7 TRBV6-1 TRBD1 TGTGCCAGCAGTTCTACGGACAGGACGAACTACGAGCAGTACTTC CASSSTDRTNYEQYF
. TRBJ2-5 TRBV15 TRBD2 TGTGCCACCAGCAGTGCTCCTAGCGGGGGGCGGCGGACCCAGTACTTC CATSSAPSGGRRTQYF
. TRBJ2-7 TRBV7-2 TRBD2 TGTGCCAGCAGCAGGGGCCCCGGGGGGGACTACGAGCAGTACTTC CASSRGPGGDYEQYF
many TRBJ1-1 TRBV7-3 . TGTGCCAGCAGCACCAGGGGCCCTCCCGCTGTAGCTTTCTTT CASSTRGPPAVAFF
. TRBJ2-3 TRBV7-9 . TGTGCCAGCAGCTTAATCGCCAACACAGATACGCAGTATTTT CASSLIANTDTQYF
many TRBJ1-1 TRBV10-3 . TGTGCCATCAGTGACGCCCGGGGAACCACTGAAGCTTTCTTT CAISDARGTTEAFF
many TRBJ1-2 TRBV5-1 . TGCGCCAGCAGGCTTGATAACTATGGCTACACCTTC CASRLDNYGYTF
few TRBJ1-6 TRBV5-4 TRBD1 TGTGCCAGCAGTTCTATCAGGGGGCTCGGTAATTCACCCCTCCACTTT CASSSIRGLGNSPLHF
many TRBJ1-1 TRBV7-8 . TGTGCCAGCAGCTTGGCGATGAGGGGGAGAACTGAAGCTTTCTTT CASSLAMRGRTEAFF
once TRBJ1-2 TRBV7-2 . TGTGCCAGCAGCCCCAGCCCCACAGGTTACTTCGATAACTATGGCTACACCTTC CASSPSPTGYFDNYGYTF
few TRBJ2-1 TRBV29-1 . TGCAGCGTTGAAAGGGAAATCTACAATGAGCAGTTCTTC CSVEREIYNEQFF
few TRBJ1-5 TRBV20-1 . TGCAGTGCTAGTATCTCCAATCAGCCCCAGCATTTT CSASISNQPQHF
. TRBJ1-1 TRBV2 . TGTGCCAGCAGGGACGACGGTGAAGCTTTCTTT CASRDDGEAFF
. TRBJ2-5 TRBV15 TRBD1 TGTGCCACCAGCCGCGACAGGGGGCTGGGAGAGACCCAGTACTTC CATSRDRGLGETQYF
many TRBJ2-2 TRBV19 . TGTGCCAGTAGTATCCAAGGGACCGCGAACACCGGGGAGCTGTTTTTT CASSIQGTANTGELFF
many TRBJ2-5 TRBV5-5 TRBD1 TGTGCCAGCAGCTTGGAGGACAGGGGAGGCCAAGAGACCCAGTACTTC CASSLEDRGGQETQYF
many TRBJ1-2 TRBV29-1 . TGCAGCGTTGTAACAGGACATAACTATGGCTACACCTTC CSVVTGHNYGYTF
. TRBJ2-3 TRBV7-9 . TGTGCCGCCTCCTCGGCCAGCACAGATACGCAGTATTTT CAASSASTDTQYF